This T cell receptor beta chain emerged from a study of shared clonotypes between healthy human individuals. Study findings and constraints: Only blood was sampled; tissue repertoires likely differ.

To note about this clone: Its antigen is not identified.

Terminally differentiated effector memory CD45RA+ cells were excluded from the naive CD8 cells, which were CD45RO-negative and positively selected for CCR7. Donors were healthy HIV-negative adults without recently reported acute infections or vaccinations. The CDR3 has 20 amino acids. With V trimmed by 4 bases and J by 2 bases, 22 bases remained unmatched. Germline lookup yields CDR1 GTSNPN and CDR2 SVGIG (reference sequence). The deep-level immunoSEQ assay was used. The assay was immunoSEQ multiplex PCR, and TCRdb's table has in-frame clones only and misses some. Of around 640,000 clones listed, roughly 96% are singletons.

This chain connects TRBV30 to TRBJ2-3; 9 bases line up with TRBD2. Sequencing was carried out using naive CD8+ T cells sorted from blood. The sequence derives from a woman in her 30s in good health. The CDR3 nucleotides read TGTGCCTGGACTAGCGGGATGGATACCACGAAAACAATCTTCACAGATACGCAGTATTTT. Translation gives CAWTSGMDTTKTIFTDTQYF.